These 5 T cell receptor beta chains share one sample of origin, sequenced in a study of blood T cell repertoires in COVID-19. Generated by immunoSEQ multiplex PCR, the TCRdb table keeps only in-frame clones and is missing some. The sample lists some 190,000 clones; 80% to 90% were seen once. Sequenced input: peripheral blood. The receptors originated from a man aged 60 to 69 with acute or convalescent COVID-19.

This rearrangement joins TRBV19 to TRBJ1-1; the match to TRBD1 covers 9 bases. J gave up 3 bases and V 6 bases, and 14 bases lay outside the gene matches. Germline-derived CDR1 and CDR2 are LNHDA and SQIVND (reference sequence). The CDR3 contains 17 residues. DNA of the CDR3: TGTGCCAGTAGCCCCACAGGGGGCGGTTTAGACGACACTGAAGCTTTCTTT. This sequence encodes CASSPTGGGLDDTEAFF.

In DNA form, the CDR3 reads TGTGCCAGCAGTGAAGGATATCCTAGCGGCACAGATACGCAGTATTTT. Translation: CASSEGYPSGTDTQYF. The rearrangement links TRBV2 to TRBJ2-3; maybe TRBD2 (6 bases). Trimming stripped 1 base from V and 1 base from J, with 12 bases between. CDR1 and CDR2 from the germline V gene are SNHLY and FYNNEI. The CDR3 runs to 16 residues.

The chain has TRBV3-1 (or the pseudogene TRBV3-2) and TRBJ2-5, with a weak D call TRBD2 (5 bases). From germline, CDR1 is LGHDT and CDR2 YNNKEL (reference sequence). Between the trimmed V and J ends, which lost 1 base and 4 bases, there was a span of 10 bases. The CDR3 is 14 residues long. The DNA for the CDR3 is TGTGCCAGCAGCCAAGGTTCAGGAGGAGAGACCCAGTACTTC. Translated: CASSQGSGGETQYF.

The genes are TRBV29-1 and TRBJ1-2; a possible D gene is TRBD1 (6 bases). Germline assignment: CDR1 SQVTM and CDR2 ANQGSEA. Trimming removed 5 bases at V and 5 bases at J, with 12 bases between. This CDR3 has 12 amino acids. The CDR3 sequence is CSVYRARYGYTF. As DNA, the CDR3 is TGCAGCGTTTACAGGGCCCGGTATGGCTACACCTTC.

This clone was found a few times. V and J are TRBV1 and TRBJ2-3; TRBD2, as called in the table, went unchecked against the DNA. TRBV1 is a known pseudogene. This CDR3 has 14 residues. The chain's CDR3 is CTIRIAGEAPTQYF. CDR3 nucleotide sequence: TGCACCATTCGTATAGCGGGAGAGGCCCCTACGCAGTATTTT.